Shown below are 5 T cell receptor beta chains from a single sample sequenced in a study of response to subunit inactivated influenza vaccine (dated by TCRdb to 2016 to 2019). Receptor libraries were prepared by RT-PCR. The sample was run on an Illumina HiSeq 2500. TCRdb handled the public reads itself, with Q25 trimming in fastp and clone calling in MiXCR, and kept productive beta chains. Records with the same CDR3 protein are collapsed into one entry carrying the most frequent genes and DNA. In this sample the table shows 630,000 or so distinct CDR3 sequences, 15% to 18% of which occur a single time. The biggest ten clones account for around a tenth of the sample. Source: PBMCs from blood, taken less than 13 days after vaccination. The receptors were sampled from a man in his fifties who received an inactivated influenza vaccine. Donor details come from another sample of the same person, matched by shared clones.

On this clonotype itself: The junction departs from germline at one end; a sequencing error may be responsible. The chain recombines TRBV29-1 with TRBJ2-5; TRBD1 might be the D (6 bases). Germline CDR1 and CDR2: SQVTM and ANQGSEA. The CDR3 contains 14 residues. The CDR3 loop reads CSVHRDNSQETQYF. The CDR3 DNA reads TGCAGCGTCCACCGGGACAACTCCCAAGAGACTCAGTACTTC.

The chain carries TRBV4-2 and TRBJ1-2, with D maybe TRBD1 (5 bases). This CDR3 has 11 amino acids. Looked up from germline, CDR1 is LGHNA and CDR2 is YNFKEQ. Trimming pared 4 bases from V and 10 bases from J, leaving 10 bases between. The CDR3: CASSLQEAYTF. As DNA, the CDR3 is TGTGCCAGCAGCCTACAGGAGGCCTACACCTTC.

CDR3 residues: CASSLGYRATPLHF. The CDR3 nucleotides are TGTGCCAGCAGTTTAGGATACAGGGCAACACCCCTCCACTTT. The J gene is TRBJ1-6, the V gene TRBV12-3 or TRBV12-4; possibly TRBD1 for D (6 bases). CDR3 length equals 14 residues. The V end lost 1 base, the J end lost 11 bases, and 12 bases lay between the germline ends.

The chain has TRBV10-2 and TRBJ2-7; 9 positions match TRBD1. Germline CDR1 and CDR2: WSHSY and SAAADI. This CDR3 region has 14 residues. J lost 7 bases, V lost 3 bases, and 7 bases had no gene match. This chain's CDR3 is CASSEWTGVREQYF. The CDR3 DNA follows: TGCGCCAGCAGTGAATGGACAGGGGTCCGGGAGCAGTACTTC.

The chain has TRBV29-1 and TRBJ1-1; D possibly corresponds to TRBD1 (5 bases). V lost 4 bases, J lost 0 bases, and 9 bases lay in between. Germline CDR1 and CDR2: SQVTM and ANQGSEA. The CDR3 length is 13 residues. CDR3 loop: CSVGGRMNTEAFF. CDR3 in DNA: TGCAGCGTTGGGGGCAGAATGAACACTGAAGCTTTCTTT.